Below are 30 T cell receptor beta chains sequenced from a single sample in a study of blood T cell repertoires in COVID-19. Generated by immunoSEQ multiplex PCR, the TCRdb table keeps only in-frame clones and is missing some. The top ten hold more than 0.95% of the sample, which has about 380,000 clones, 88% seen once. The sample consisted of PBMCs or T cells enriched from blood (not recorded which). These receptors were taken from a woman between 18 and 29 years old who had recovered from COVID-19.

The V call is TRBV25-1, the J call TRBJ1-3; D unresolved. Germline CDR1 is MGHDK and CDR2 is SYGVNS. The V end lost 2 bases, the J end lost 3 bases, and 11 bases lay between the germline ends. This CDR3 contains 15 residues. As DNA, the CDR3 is TGTGCCAGCAGTGAAGCTTCCCTCGGTGGAAACACCATATATTTT. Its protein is CASSEASLGGNTIYF.

The CDR3 here is CASSPMQGPPLDEQFF. The DNA of the CDR3 is TGTGCCAGCAGCCCGATGCAGGGGCCCCCCCTTGATGAGCAGTTCTTC. The gene calls are TRBV9 and TRBJ2-1; D is perhaps TRBD1 (6 bases). This CDR3 comprises 16 residues. The V end lost 4 bases, the J end lost 8 bases, and 22 bases lay between the germline ends. Germline V lookup: CDR1 SGDLS, CDR2 YYNGEE.

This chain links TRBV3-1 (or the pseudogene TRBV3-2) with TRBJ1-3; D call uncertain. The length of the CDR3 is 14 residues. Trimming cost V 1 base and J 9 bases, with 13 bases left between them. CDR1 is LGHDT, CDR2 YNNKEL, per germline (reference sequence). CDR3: CASSQVRGKGTIYF. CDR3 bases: TGTGCCAGCAGCCAAGTCCGAGGGAAGGGCACCATATATTTT.

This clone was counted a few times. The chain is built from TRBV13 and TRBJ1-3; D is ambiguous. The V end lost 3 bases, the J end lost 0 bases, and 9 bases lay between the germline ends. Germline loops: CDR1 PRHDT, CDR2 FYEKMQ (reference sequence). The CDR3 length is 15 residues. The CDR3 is CASSFFRNSGNTIYF. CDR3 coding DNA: TGTGCCAGCAGCTTTTTCAGGAACTCTGGAAACACCATATATTTT.

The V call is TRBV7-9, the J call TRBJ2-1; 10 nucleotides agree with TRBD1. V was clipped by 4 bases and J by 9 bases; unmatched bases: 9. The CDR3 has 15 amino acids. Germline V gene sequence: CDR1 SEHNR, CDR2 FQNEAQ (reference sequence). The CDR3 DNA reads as TGTGCCAGCAGCTACAGGGGACAGGGGTGGAGTGAGCAGTTCTTC. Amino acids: CASSYRGQGWSEQFF.

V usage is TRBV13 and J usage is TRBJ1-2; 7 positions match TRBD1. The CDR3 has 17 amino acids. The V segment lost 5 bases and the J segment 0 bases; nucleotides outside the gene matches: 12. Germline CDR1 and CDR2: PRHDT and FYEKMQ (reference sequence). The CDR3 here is CASSPVPGTETNYGYTF. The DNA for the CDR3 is TGTGCCAGCAGCCCAGTCCCAGGGACAGAGACTAACTATGGCTACACCTTC.

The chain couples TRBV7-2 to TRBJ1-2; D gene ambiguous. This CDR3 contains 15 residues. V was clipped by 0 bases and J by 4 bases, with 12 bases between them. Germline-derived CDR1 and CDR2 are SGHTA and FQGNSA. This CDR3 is CASSLAQKSPYGYTF. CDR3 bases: TGTGCCAGCAGCTTAGCCCAGAAATCCCCCTATGGCTACACCTTC.

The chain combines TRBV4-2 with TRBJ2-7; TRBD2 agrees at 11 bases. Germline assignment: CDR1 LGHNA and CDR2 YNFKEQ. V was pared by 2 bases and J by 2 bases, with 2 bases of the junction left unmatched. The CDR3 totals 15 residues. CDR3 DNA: TGTGCCAGCAGCCAAAGACTAGCGGGGCCCTACGAGCAGTACTTC. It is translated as CASSQRLAGPYEQYF.

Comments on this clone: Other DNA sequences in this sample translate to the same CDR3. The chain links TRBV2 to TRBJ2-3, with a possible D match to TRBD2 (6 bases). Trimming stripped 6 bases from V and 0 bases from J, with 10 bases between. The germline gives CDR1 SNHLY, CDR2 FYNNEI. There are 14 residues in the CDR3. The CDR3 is CASSGLISTDTQYF. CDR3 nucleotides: TGTGCCAGCAGCGGACTAATTAGCACAGATACGCAGTATTTT.

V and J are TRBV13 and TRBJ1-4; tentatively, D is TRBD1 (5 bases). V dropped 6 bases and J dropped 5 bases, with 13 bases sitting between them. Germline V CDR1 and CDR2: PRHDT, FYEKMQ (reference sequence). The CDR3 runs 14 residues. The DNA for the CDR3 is TGTGCCAGCAGAGCCCGGCAGGGAAATGAAAAACTGTTTTTT. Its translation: CASRARQGNEKLFF.

The CDR3: CASSLGDKGETQYF. Here the CDR3 DNA reads TGCGCCAGCAGCTTGGGGGACAAGGGAGAGACCCAGTACTTC. V is TRBV5-1 and J is TRBJ2-5; D might be TRBD1 (6 bases). Germline V gene data show CDR1 as SGHRS and CDR2 as YFSETQ. The V end lost 0 bases, the J end lost 4 bases, and 10 bases lay between the germline ends. The CDR3 has 14 amino acids.

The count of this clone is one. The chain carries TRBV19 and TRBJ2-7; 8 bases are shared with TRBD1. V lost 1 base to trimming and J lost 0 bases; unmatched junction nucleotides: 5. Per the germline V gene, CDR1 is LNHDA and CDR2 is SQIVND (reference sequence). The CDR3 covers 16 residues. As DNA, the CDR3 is TGTGCCAGTAGTATAGCAACCGGGACAGGCTCCTACGAGCAGTACTTC. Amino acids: CASSIATGTGSYEQYF.

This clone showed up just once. The CDR3 DNA reads TGTGCCAGCAGCTCAGGGGGTGAAGCTTTCTTT. Encoded protein: CASSSGGEAFF. This sequence joins TRBV5-4 and TRBJ1-1; TRBD1 aligns across 7 bases. The CDR3 loop spans 11 amino acids. J was trimmed by 7 bases and V by 3 bases; bases with no gene match: 0. The V gene's germline CDR1 is SGHNT and CDR2 YYREEE (reference sequence). Looking up the rest from reference TRBV5-4 and TRBJ1-1 gives the full variable domain: ETGVTQSPTHLIKTRGQQVTLRCSSQSGHNTVSWYQQALGQGPQFIFQYYREEENGRGNFPPRFSGLQFPNYSSELNVNALELDDSALYLCASSSGGEAFFGQGTRLTVV.

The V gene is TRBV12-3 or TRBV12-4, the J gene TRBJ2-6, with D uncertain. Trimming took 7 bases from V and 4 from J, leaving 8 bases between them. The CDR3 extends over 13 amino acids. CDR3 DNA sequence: TGTGCCAGCAAGCCTTCCGGGGCCAACGTCCTGACTTTC. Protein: CASKPSGANVLTF.

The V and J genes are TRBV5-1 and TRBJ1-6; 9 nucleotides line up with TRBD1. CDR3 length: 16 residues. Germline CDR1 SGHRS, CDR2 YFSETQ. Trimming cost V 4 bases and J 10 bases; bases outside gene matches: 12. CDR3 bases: TGCGCCAGCAGCCTCACCGGACAGGGGATAAGCTCACCCCTCCACTTT. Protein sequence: CASSLTGQGISSPLHF.

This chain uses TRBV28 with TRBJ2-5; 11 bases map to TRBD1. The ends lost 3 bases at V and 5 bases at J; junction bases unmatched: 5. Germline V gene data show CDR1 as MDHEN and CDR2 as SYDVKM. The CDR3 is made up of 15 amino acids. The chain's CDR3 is CASSFPGQGAETQYF. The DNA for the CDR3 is TGTGCCAGCAGTTTTCCCGGACAGGGGGCGGAGACCCAGTACTTC.

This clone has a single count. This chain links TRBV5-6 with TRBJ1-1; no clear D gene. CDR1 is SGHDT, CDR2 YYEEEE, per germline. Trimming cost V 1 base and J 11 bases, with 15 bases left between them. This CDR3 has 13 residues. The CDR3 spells CASSLSRLERAFF. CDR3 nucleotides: TGTGCCAGCAGCTTGTCCAGGTTGGAACGGGCTTTCTTT.

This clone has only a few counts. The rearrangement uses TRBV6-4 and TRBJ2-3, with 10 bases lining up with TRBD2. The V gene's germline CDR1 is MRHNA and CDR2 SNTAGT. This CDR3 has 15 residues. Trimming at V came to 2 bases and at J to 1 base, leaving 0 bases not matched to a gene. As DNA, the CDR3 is TGTGCCAGCAGTGACGGGACTAGCGGCACAGATACGCAGTATTTT. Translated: CASSDGTSGTDTQYF.

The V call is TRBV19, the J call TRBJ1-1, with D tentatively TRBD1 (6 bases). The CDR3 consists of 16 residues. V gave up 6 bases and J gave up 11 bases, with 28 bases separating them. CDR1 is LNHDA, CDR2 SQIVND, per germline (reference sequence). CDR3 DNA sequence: TGTGCCAGTAGCCCACCGGACAGCGGTCGGGGTGGGTTGGCTTTCTTT. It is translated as CASSPPDSGRGGLAFF.

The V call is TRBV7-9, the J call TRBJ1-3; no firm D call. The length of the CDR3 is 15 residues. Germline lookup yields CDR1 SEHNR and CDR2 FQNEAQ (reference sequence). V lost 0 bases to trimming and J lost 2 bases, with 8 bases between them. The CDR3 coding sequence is TGTGCCAGCAGCTTAGCCGCGACACCTGGAAACACCATATATTTT. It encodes CASSLAATPGNTIYF.

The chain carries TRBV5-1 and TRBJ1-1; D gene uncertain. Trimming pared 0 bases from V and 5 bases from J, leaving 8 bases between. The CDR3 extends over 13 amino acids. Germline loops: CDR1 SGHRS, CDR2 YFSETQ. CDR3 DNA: TGCGCCAGCAGCTTGGCCTCAGGAACTGAAGCTTTCTTT. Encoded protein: CASSLASGTEAFF. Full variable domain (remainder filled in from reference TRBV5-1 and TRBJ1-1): KAGVTQTPRYLIKTRGQQVTLSCSPISGHRSVSWYQQTPGQGLQFLFEYFSETQRNKGNFPGRFSGRQFSNSRSEMNVSTLELGDSALYLCASSLASGTEAFFGQGTRLTVV.

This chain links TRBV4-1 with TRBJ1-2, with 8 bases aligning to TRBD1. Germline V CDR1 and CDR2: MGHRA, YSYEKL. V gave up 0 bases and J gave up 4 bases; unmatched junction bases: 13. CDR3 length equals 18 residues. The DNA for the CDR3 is TGCGCCAGCAGCCAAGACGATCAGGACAGGGCGCCAATCTATGGCTACACCTTC. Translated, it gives CASSQDDQDRAPIYGYTF.

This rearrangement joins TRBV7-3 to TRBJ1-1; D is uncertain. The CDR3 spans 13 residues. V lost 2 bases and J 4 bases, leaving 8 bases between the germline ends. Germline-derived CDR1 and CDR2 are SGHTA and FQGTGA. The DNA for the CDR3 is TGTGCCAGCAGCTTATCCGGAGGCACTGAAGCTTTCTTT. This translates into CASSLSGGTEAFF.

The CDR3 sequence: CASSLPGVYEQYF. CDR3 DNA: TGTGCCAGCAGCTTACCGGGGGTCTACGAGCAGTACTTC. This rearrangement joins TRBV13 to TRBJ2-7; TRBD2 is a possible D gene (6 bases). Germline V gene data show CDR1 as PRHDT and CDR2 as FYEKMQ (reference sequence). The CDR3 has 13 residues. Trimming stripped 2 bases from V and 3 bases from J, with 8 bases between.

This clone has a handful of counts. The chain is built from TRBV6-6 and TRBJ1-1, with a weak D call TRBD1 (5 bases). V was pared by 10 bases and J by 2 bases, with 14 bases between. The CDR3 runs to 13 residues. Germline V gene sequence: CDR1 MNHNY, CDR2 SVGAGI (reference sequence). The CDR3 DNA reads TGTGCCACCGACCGACAGCGAAACACTGAAGCTTTCTTT. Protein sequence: CATDRQRNTEAFF.

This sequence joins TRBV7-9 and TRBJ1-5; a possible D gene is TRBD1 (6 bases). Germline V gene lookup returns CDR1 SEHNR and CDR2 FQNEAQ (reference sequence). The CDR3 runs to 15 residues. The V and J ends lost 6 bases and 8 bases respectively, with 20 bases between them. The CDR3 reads CASSPGQTNWEPQHF. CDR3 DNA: TGTGCCAGCAGTCCCGGACAGACCAATTGGGAGCCCCAGCATTTT.

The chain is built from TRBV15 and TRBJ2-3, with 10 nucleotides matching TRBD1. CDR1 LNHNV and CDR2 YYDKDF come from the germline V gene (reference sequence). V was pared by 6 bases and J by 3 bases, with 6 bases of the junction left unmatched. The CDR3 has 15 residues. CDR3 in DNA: TGTGCCACCAGGGTTGACAGGGGGCGGACAGATACGCAGTATTTT. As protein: CATRVDRGRTDTQYF. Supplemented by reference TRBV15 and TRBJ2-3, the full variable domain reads DAMVIQNPRYQVTQFGKPVTLSCSQTLNHNVMYWYQQKSSQAPKLLFHYYDKDFNNEADTPDNFQSRRPNTSFCFLDIRSPGLGDTAMYLCATRVDRGRTDTQYFGPGTRLTVL.

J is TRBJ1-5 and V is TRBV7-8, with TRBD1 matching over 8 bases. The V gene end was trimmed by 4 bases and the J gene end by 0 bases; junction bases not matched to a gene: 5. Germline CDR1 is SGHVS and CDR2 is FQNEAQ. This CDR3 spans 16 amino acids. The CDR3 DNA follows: TGTGCCAGCAGCTGGGACAGGACTTATAGCAATCAGCCCCAGCATTTT. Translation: CASSWDRTYSNQPQHF. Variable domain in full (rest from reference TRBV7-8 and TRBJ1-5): GAGVSQSPRYKVAKRGQDVALRCDPISGHVSLFWYQQALGQGPEFLTYFQNEAQLDKSGLPSDRFFAERPEGSVSTLKIQRTQQEDSAVYLCASSWDRTYSNQPQHFGDGTRLSIL.

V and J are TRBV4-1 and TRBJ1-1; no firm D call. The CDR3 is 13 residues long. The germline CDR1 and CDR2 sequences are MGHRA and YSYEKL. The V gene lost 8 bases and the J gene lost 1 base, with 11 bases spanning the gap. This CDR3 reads CASGKRENTEAFF. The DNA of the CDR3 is TGCGCCAGCGGAAAGAGGGAGAACACTGAAGCTTTCTTT.

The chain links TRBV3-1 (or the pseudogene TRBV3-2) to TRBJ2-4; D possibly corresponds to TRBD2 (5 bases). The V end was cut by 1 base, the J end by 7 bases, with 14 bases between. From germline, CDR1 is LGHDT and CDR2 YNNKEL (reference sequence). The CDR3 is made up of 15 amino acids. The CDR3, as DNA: TGTGCCAGCAGCCAAGTGAGCTCCACGGGGAACATTCAGTACTTC. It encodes CASSQVSSTGNIQYF.